The clone carrying this T cell receptor (beta chain) was seen a few times. Its target is unknown. This sample was included in a study of blood T cells in healthy people across ages. Overall study results and limits: Samples with more naive T cells showed higher observed beta diversity. Because donor CMV status was unknown, expanded clonotype changes were possibly confounded.

With a J-beta primer mix and a sample-barcoded 5' primer, a second PCR ran about 7 to 12 cycles. Carrying 12 random nucleotides, a template-switch adaptor labeled each individual cDNA molecule. TCRdb re-analysed the 5' RACE reads in MiXCR, keeping a single row per CDR3 protein. The sample has approximately 1,100,000 distinct CDR3 sequences, around 45% seen once. V dropped 3 bases and J dropped 6; count of bases not matched to a gene: 6. CDR3 size: 15 residues. Germline lookup yields CDR1 SGHVS and CDR2 FQNEAQ. There were at least 5.5 micrograms of total RNA extracted from every sample. The origin of this receptor is an older woman in good health. The rearrangement links TRBV7-8 to TRBJ2-2; TRBD2 matches at 8 bases. The sequenced sample was blood. This chain's CDR3 is CASSFWTSRAGELFF. CDR3 in DNA: TGTGCCAGCAGCTTCTGGACTAGCCGTGCCGGGGAGCTGTTTTTT.